The 15 T cell receptor beta chains given below trace back to one sample, sequenced in a study of CD8 T cells in ankylosing spondylitis. Whole-study findings and limits: For ankylosing spondylitis blood, a TCR beta motif of roughly 8 highly homologous variants appeared characteristic.

TCRdb called the 5' RACE reads again in MiXCR, with one record for every CDR3 protein. The table records some 800,000 distinct CDR3 sequences, 12% of them present only once. For these TCRs, the target antigens are not known. Sequencing was performed on blood, either unsorted or a sorted T cell fraction (not recorded which). These receptors were obtained from a male donor with ankylosing spondylitis.

In its sample, this clonotype was seen many times. The chain is built from TRBV12-3 or TRBV12-4 and TRBJ2-7, with TRBD2 identical over 8 bases. This CDR3 is built from 14 residues. V shed 3 bases, J shed 5 bases, and the junction held 6 bases outside the gene matches. CDR3: CASSLGTSGNEQYF. CDR3 sequence (DNA): TGTGCCAGCAGTTTGGGGACTAGTGGGAACGAGCAGTACTTC.

This clonotype was counted a few times. This chain uses TRBV10-3 with TRBJ1-1; possible D gene TRBD1, 5 bases. Per the germline V gene, CDR1 is ENHRY and CDR2 is SYGVKD. V was pared by 4 bases and J by 5 bases, with 20 bases between. The CDR3 is 16 residues long. The CDR3 loop reads CAISVSGTSGRTEAFF. In DNA, the CDR3 is TGTGCCATCAGTGTCTCCGGGACGAGCGGGCGGACTGAAGCTTTCTTT.

The chain employs TRBV20-1 and TRBJ2-7; TRBD1 agrees at 8 bases. This CDR3 region has 12 residues. Germline CDR1 DFQATT, CDR2 SNEGSKA (reference sequence). The V gene end was trimmed by 6 bases and the J gene end by 6 bases; junction bases not matched to a gene: 7. The CDR3 is CSALRTGSEQYF. The CDR3 DNA sequence: TGCAGTGCCTTAAGGACAGGGAGCGAGCAGTACTTC.

This clonotype appeared a few times. This chain connects TRBV28 to TRBJ1-1; D possibly corresponds to TRBD1 (6 bases). Germline-derived CDR1 and CDR2 are MDHEN and SYDVKM. This CDR3 comprises 15 residues. The V gene lost 7 bases and the J gene lost 0 bases, with 15 bases spanning the gap. DNA for the CDR3: TGTGCCAGCACCAGGGGAGGGCTAATGAACACTGAAGCTTTCTTT. It codes for CASTRGGLMNTEAFF.

The sample holds a few counts of this clonotype. The V and J genes are TRBV7-2 and TRBJ2-7; TRBD2 aligns across 10 bases. Germline V gene lookup returns CDR1 SGHTA and CDR2 FQGNSA. This CDR3 contains 15 residues. V shed 0 bases and J 3 bases; nucleotides not matched to a gene: 2. The CDR3: CASSLATSGNYEQYF. The CDR3 DNA reads as TGTGCCAGCAGCTTAGCTACTAGCGGGAACTACGAGCAGTACTTC.

This clonotype was seen a few times. V gene TRBV9 combines with J gene TRBJ2-2; a possible D gene is TRBD1 (5 bases). The CDR3 has 15 residues. V was cut by 6 bases and J by 5 bases, with 17 bases left in between. Germline V gene lookup returns CDR1 SGDLS and CDR2 YYNGEE. CDR3 bases: TGTGCCAGCACTCAGTTCTCAGGGCGGACCGGGGAGCTGTTTTTT. Translated, it gives CASTQFSGRTGELFF.

The chain links TRBV29-1 to TRBJ2-7, with 7 positions matching TRBD2. CDR1 and CDR2 (germline): SQVTM, ANQGSEA. Germline trimming cut 6 bases from V and 2 bases from J; bases unmatched to any gene: 10. The CDR3 contains 14 residues. CDR3: CSVGIGAGAYEQYF. For the CDR3, the DNA is TGCAGCGTCGGCATAGGTGCGGGAGCCTACGAGCAGTACTTC.

The chain has TRBV18 and TRBJ2-1; D is unclear. The CDR3 is 15 residues long. The V and J ends lost 8 bases and 1 base respectively, with 15 bases between them. Germline assignment: CDR1 KGHSH and CDR2 LQKENI. The chain's CDR3 is CASTRPGYSYNEQFF. The CDR3 coding sequence is TGTGCCAGCACCCGCCCCGGATATTCCTACAATGAGCAGTTCTTC.

This clonotype was counted between two and nine times. This chain links TRBV2 with TRBJ2-2, with 9 bases fitting TRBD2. Germline V lookup: CDR1 SNHLY, CDR2 FYNNEI. The length of the CDR3 is 15 residues. V was clipped by 4 bases and J by 8 bases; unmatched bases: 8. Written as DNA, the CDR3 is TGTGCCAGCAGTGGAGGTCTAGCGGGAAAGGGGGAGCTGTTTTTT. Protein sequence: CASSGGLAGKGELFF.

The chain employs TRBV7-2 and TRBJ2-2; no definite D call. The V gene lost 5 bases and the J gene lost 8 bases, with 15 bases spanning the gap. The CDR3 totals 14 residues. From germline, CDR1 is SGHTA and CDR2 FQGNSA. CDR3 in DNA: TGTGCCAGCAGCCCCTCCCGAAGGGTTGGGGAGCTGTTTTTT. It translates to CASSPSRRVGELFF.

This clonotype was seen a few times. The chain is built from TRBV15 and TRBJ1-5; the D gene is possibly TRBD1 (5 bases). CDR1 LNHNV and CDR2 YYDKDF come from the germline V gene (reference sequence). Trimming cost V 4 bases and J 2 bases, with 12 bases left between them. The CDR3 length is 15 residues. The CDR3 DNA follows: TGTGCCACCAGCACGGCGGGGGATGGCAATCAGCCCCAGCATTTT. This codes for CATSTAGDGNQPQHF.

This clonotype showed up just a few times. The chain links TRBV6-6 to TRBJ2-5; D ambiguous. Germline V lookup: CDR1 MNHNY, CDR2 SVGAGI (reference sequence). This CDR3 contains 13 residues. Trimming removed 2 bases from V and 5 bases from J, with 9 bases in between. Written as DNA, the CDR3 is TGTGCCAGCAGTTACAGGCCTTGGGAGACCCAGTACTTC. It specifies CASSYRPWETQYF.

This clonotype was seen only a few times. The rearrangement joins TRBV7-2 to TRBJ2-7; 8 bases line up with TRBD2. The ends lost 3 bases at V and 6 bases at J; junction bases unmatched: 7. The CDR3 sequence is 14 residues long. In germline, CDR1 is SGHTA, CDR2 FQGNSA. The CDR3 spells CASSLSGGGGEQYF. DNA for the CDR3: TGTGCCAGCAGCTTGAGCGGGGGCGGTGGCGAGCAGTACTTC.

This clonotype showed up just a few times. CDR3 sequence reads: CASRKGPVNTEAFF. CDR3 in DNA: TGTGCCAGCAGAAAGGGACCCGTGAACACTGAAGCTTTCTTT. This sequence joins TRBV6-4 and TRBJ1-1, with TRBD1 as a possible D gene (5 bases). V lost 6 bases and J lost 0, with 11 bases in between. The CDR3 runs 14 residues. Looked up from germline, CDR1 is MRHNA and CDR2 is SNTAGT.

This clonotype was counted many times. CDR3 nucleotide sequence: TGCAGCCCACGAGGACAGGGTGAAGGCTACACCTTC. Its protein product is CSPRGQGEGYTF. This chain connects TRBV29-1 to TRBJ1-2; 8 nucleotides agree with TRBD1. The V segment lost 8 bases and the J segment 8 bases; nucleotides outside the gene matches: 10. Germline CDR1 SQVTM, CDR2 ANQGSEA. The CDR3 is 12 residues long.